A selection of T cell receptor beta chains follows, all from one sample in a study of T-cell memory formation after mild COVID-19. TCRdb re-derived calls from the 5' RACE reads in MiXCR, one entry per CDR3 protein. The sample holds more than 300,000 distinct CDR3 sequences, roughly an eighth seen once. Material for sequencing was PBMCs or a T cell subset sorted from them (not recorded which). The receptor set was obtained from a man younger than 35 who had mild COVID-19 (a few samples of this study predate the infection). Cell type and time point are not known. CDR3s include the opening cysteine and the closing phenylalanine or tryptophan. Fields, in order: CDR3 protein, CDR3 DNA, clone size, J gene, V gene, D gene. A D gene is named only where the DNA matches it firmly. Clone size appears in some rows only: once, few, many, or a class for an expanded clone.

cdr3_aa: CSARGSGPNNEQFF
cdr3_nt: TGCAGTGCTAGGGGTAGCGGGCCGAACAATGAGCAGTTCTTC
clone_size: few
j_call: TRBJ2-1
v_call: TRBV20-1
d_call: TRBD2

cdr3_aa: CASSVVPGGGYTF
cdr3_nt: TGTGCCAGCAGCGTAGTCCCAGGGGGTGGCTACACCTTC
clone_size: .
j_call: TRBJ1-2
v_call: TRBV9
d_call: TRBD1

cdr3_aa: CASSSGTYSYNEQFF
cdr3_nt: TGCGCCAGCAGCTCCGGGACTTACTCCTACAATGAGCAGTTCTTC
clone_size: many
j_call: TRBJ2-1
v_call: TRBV5-1
d_call: .

cdr3_aa: CASSYSEPGAVSSGNTIYF
cdr3_nt: TGTGCCAGCAGTTACTCGGAGCCCGGGGCCGTCAGCTCTGGAAACACCATATATTTT
clone_size: .
j_call: TRBJ1-3
v_call: TRBV6-5
d_call: .

cdr3_aa: CARSEGGRETQYF
cdr3_nt: TGCGCCCGCAGCGAAGGGGGCCGAGAGACCCAGTACTTC
clone_size: .
j_call: TRBJ2-5
v_call: TRBV5-1
d_call: TRBD1

cdr3_aa: CASSVGDSKGNQPQHF
cdr3_nt: TGTGCCAGCAGCGTTGGGGACAGTAAAGGAAATCAGCCCCAGCATTTT
clone_size: .
j_call: TRBJ1-5
v_call: TRBV7-9
d_call: TRBD1

cdr3_aa: CASSDVGDKETQYF
cdr3_nt: TGTGCCAGCTCGGACGTGGGTGATAAGGAGACCCAGTACTTC
clone_size: .
j_call: TRBJ2-5
v_call: TRBV6-5
d_call: .

cdr3_aa: CSASGGASETQYF
cdr3_nt: TGCAGTGCGAGCGGGGGGGCCTCAGAGACCCAGTACTTC
clone_size: .
j_call: TRBJ2-5
v_call: TRBV20-1
d_call: TRBD2

cdr3_aa: CASSHPQGQQYF
cdr3_nt: TGTGCCAGCAGCCATCCACAGGGCCAGCAGTACTTC
clone_size: .
j_call: TRBJ2-7
v_call: TRBV12-3/TRBV12-4
d_call: .

cdr3_aa: CASSQMELGNTEAFF
cdr3_nt: TGTGCCAGCAGCCAAATGGAGCTGGGGAACACTGAAGCTTTCTTT
clone_size: few
j_call: TRBJ1-1
v_call: TRBV14
d_call: .

cdr3_aa: CASSPRAGGPQETQYF
cdr3_nt: TGTGCCAGCAGCCCCCGGGCGGGGGGGCCCCAAGAGACCCAGTACTTC
clone_size: .
j_call: TRBJ2-5
v_call: TRBV5-5
d_call: TRBD2

cdr3_aa: CASSVVGSTYNEQFF
cdr3_nt: TGTGCCAGCAGCGTAGTAGGGTCCACCTACAATGAGCAGTTCTTC
clone_size: .
j_call: TRBJ2-1
v_call: TRBV9
d_call: .

cdr3_aa: CASGGRAAGYTF
cdr3_nt: TGTGCCAGCGGTGGCAGGGCCGCTGGCTACACCTTC
clone_size: few
j_call: TRBJ1-2
v_call: TRBV7-9
d_call: .

cdr3_aa: CASSQERRNTEAFF
cdr3_nt: TGCGCCAGCAGCCAAGAAAGGAGGAACACTGAAGCTTTCTTT
clone_size: few
j_call: TRBJ1-1
v_call: TRBV4-3
d_call: .

cdr3_aa: CASSWFGDENEAFF
cdr3_nt: TGTGCCAGCAGTTGGTTCGGTGATGAAAATGAAGCTTTCTTT
clone_size: few
j_call: TRBJ1-1
v_call: TRBV27
d_call: .

cdr3_aa: CASSLPISDEQFF
cdr3_nt: TGCGCCAGCAGCTTGCCAATTAGCGATGAGCAGTTCTTC
clone_size: many
j_call: TRBJ2-1
v_call: TRBV5-1
d_call: .

cdr3_aa: CASSSSGRTDTQYF
cdr3_nt: TGCGCCAGCAGCTCGTCGGGGAGGACAGATACGCAGTATTTT
clone_size: few
j_call: TRBJ2-3
v_call: TRBV5-1
d_call: .

cdr3_aa: CASSSLRTGRETRYEKYF
cdr3_nt: TGTGCCAGTAGTTCTCTCCGGACAGGGAGAGAGACCCGCTACGAGAAGTACTTC
clone_size: .
j_call: TRBJ2-7
v_call: TRBV19
d_call: TRBD1

cdr3_aa: CASSEEAGLNYGYTF
cdr3_nt: TGTGCCAGCAGTGAAGAAGCAGGTTTAAACTATGGCTACACCTTC
clone_size: few
j_call: TRBJ1-2
v_call: TRBV6-1
d_call: .

cdr3_aa: CASSQPGQGFSGANVLTF
cdr3_nt: TGTGCCAGCTCACAGCCGGGACAGGGTTTCTCTGGGGCCAACGTCCTGACTTTC
clone_size: few
j_call: TRBJ2-6
v_call: TRBV18
d_call: TRBD1

cdr3_aa: CASSLGHPNQPQHF
cdr3_nt: TGTGCCAGCAGCTTGGGACACCCCAATCAGCCCCAGCATTTT
clone_size: .
j_call: TRBJ1-5
v_call: TRBV7-6
d_call: .

cdr3_aa: CASSLTTGSISYEQYF
cdr3_nt: TGTGCCAGCAGCTTAACGACAGGCTCTATCTCCTACGAGCAGTACTTC
clone_size: few
j_call: TRBJ2-7
v_call: TRBV7-2
d_call: .

cdr3_aa: CASSPSPTYEQYF
cdr3_nt: TGTGCCAGCAGCCCCTCCCCGACCTACGAGCAGTACTTC
clone_size: .
j_call: TRBJ2-7
v_call: TRBV6-5
d_call: .

cdr3_aa: CASSRSLRGDTQYF
cdr3_nt: TGCGCCAGCAGCAGATCTTTGCGGGGGGATACGCAGTATTTT
clone_size: .
j_call: TRBJ2-3
v_call: TRBV5-1
d_call: TRBD2

cdr3_aa: CASSLNSIYEQYF
cdr3_nt: TGTGCCAGCAGTTTAAACAGCATCTACGAGCAGTACTTC
clone_size: many
j_call: TRBJ2-7
v_call: TRBV12-3/TRBV12-4
d_call: .

cdr3_aa: CASSLGNPGTMNTEAFF
cdr3_nt: TGTGCCAGCTCACTGGGCAATCCAGGAACCATGAACACTGAAGCTTTCTTT
clone_size: few
j_call: TRBJ1-1
v_call: TRBV18
d_call: .

cdr3_aa: CSAGTGGTTGELFF
cdr3_nt: TGCAGTGCGGGGACAGGGGGCACCACCGGGGAGCTGTTTTTT
clone_size: .
j_call: TRBJ2-2
v_call: TRBV20-1
d_call: TRBD1

cdr3_aa: CASSYRVEQYF
cdr3_nt: TGTGCCAGCAGCTACAGGGTCGAGCAGTACTTC
clone_size: few
j_call: TRBJ2-7
v_call: TRBV12-3/TRBV12-4
d_call: .

cdr3_aa: CASNPGTGFGYTF
cdr3_nt: TGCGCCAGCAACCCCGGGACAGGGTTTGGCTACACCTTC
clone_size: .
j_call: TRBJ1-2
v_call: TRBV5-1
d_call: TRBD1

cdr3_aa: CASSVGLAGEVGEQFF
cdr3_nt: TGTGCCAGCAGCGTGGGACTAGCGGGGGAGGTTGGTGAGCAGTTCTTC
clone_size: few
j_call: TRBJ2-1
v_call: TRBV11-2
d_call: TRBD2

cdr3_aa: CASSLDEYSNQPQHF
cdr3_nt: TGCGCCAGCAGCTTGGACGAATATAGCAATCAGCCCCAGCATTTT
clone_size: .
j_call: TRBJ1-5
v_call: TRBV5-1
d_call: .

cdr3_aa: CASTPEVMNTEAFF
cdr3_nt: TGCGCCAGCACCCCGGAGGTTATGAACACTGAAGCTTTCTTT
clone_size: few
j_call: TRBJ1-1
v_call: TRBV5-1
d_call: .

cdr3_aa: CASPRGDRRVGYTF
cdr3_nt: TGTGCCAGCCCCCGGGGGGACCGCCGCGTTGGCTACACCTTC
clone_size: few
j_call: TRBJ1-2
v_call: TRBV6-8
d_call: .

cdr3_aa: CASSATGAEGEKLFF
cdr3_nt: TGTGCCAGCAGCGCTACAGGGGCCGAGGGAGAAAAACTGTTTTTT
clone_size: few
j_call: TRBJ1-4
v_call: TRBV7-4
d_call: TRBD1

cdr3_aa: CASSPRDREVSNQPQHF
cdr3_nt: TGTGCCAGCAGCCCCCGTGACAGGGAGGTCAGCAATCAGCCCCAGCATTTT
clone_size: .
j_call: TRBJ1-5
v_call: TRBV7-8
d_call: TRBD1

cdr3_aa: CASSLPPRNEQFF
cdr3_nt: TGTGCCAGCAGCTTACCCCCCCGGAATGAGCAGTTCTTC
clone_size: .
j_call: TRBJ2-1
v_call: TRBV11-3
d_call: .

cdr3_aa: CASSLGGFYTEAFF
cdr3_nt: TGTGCCAGCAGCTTAGGGGGATTTTACACTGAAGCTTTCTTT
clone_size: few
j_call: TRBJ1-1
v_call: TRBV5-6
d_call: .

cdr3_aa: CATPSARVQSNQETQYF
cdr3_nt: TGTGCCACCCCCTCCGCAAGGGTCCAGAGCAACCAAGAGACCCAGTACTTC
clone_size: few
j_call: TRBJ2-5
v_call: TRBV3-1
d_call: .

cdr3_aa: CASRTSSPPRGSTEAFF
cdr3_nt: TGTGCCAGCAGGACTAGTTCCCCCCCCCGGGGGAGCACTGAAGCTTTCTTT
clone_size: few
j_call: TRBJ1-1
v_call: TRBV28
d_call: .

cdr3_aa: CASSPPAGLAITNEQFF
cdr3_nt: TGTGCCAGCTCACCACCAGCCGGACTAGCGATCACCAATGAGCAGTTCTTC
clone_size: .
j_call: TRBJ2-1
v_call: TRBV18
d_call: TRBD2

cdr3_aa: CASSIEGGRGTGELFF
cdr3_nt: TGTGCCAGCAGCATAGAGGGGGGCAGGGGAACCGGGGAGCTGTTTTTT
clone_size: .
j_call: TRBJ2-2
v_call: TRBV7-8
d_call: .

cdr3_aa: CASSSLQGRVPGELFF
cdr3_nt: TGTGCCAGCAGCTCGTTACAGGGGCGAGTTCCCGGGGAGCTGTTTTTT
clone_size: .
j_call: TRBJ2-2
v_call: TRBV7-2
d_call: TRBD1

cdr3_aa: CASSREAPKTQYF
cdr3_nt: TGTGCCAGCAGCCGGGAGGCCCCGAAGACCCAGTACTTC
clone_size: .
j_call: TRBJ2-5
v_call: TRBV11-2
d_call: TRBD2

cdr3_aa: CASSPSGGVYTGELFF
cdr3_nt: TGTGCCAGCAGTCCTAGCGGGGGAGTTTACACCGGGGAGCTGTTTTTT
clone_size: few
j_call: TRBJ2-2
v_call: TRBV9
d_call: TRBD2

cdr3_aa: CASSSTPTGEQFF
cdr3_nt: TGTGCCAGCAGTTCAACGCCGACCGGGGAGCAGTTCTTC
clone_size: many
j_call: TRBJ2-1
v_call: TRBV12-3/TRBV12-4
d_call: .

cdr3_aa: CASSHNPGQGTDTQYF
cdr3_nt: TGTGCCAGCAGTCACAATCCGGGACAGGGGACAGATACGCAGTATTTT
clone_size: few
j_call: TRBJ2-3
v_call: TRBV5-6
d_call: TRBD1

cdr3_aa: CASSFGTPEGTQYF
cdr3_nt: TGTGCCAGCAGTTTCGGCACCCCCGAAGGGACCCAGTACTTC
clone_size: .
j_call: TRBJ2-5
v_call: TRBV28
d_call: .

cdr3_aa: CSASRTGTYEQYF
cdr3_nt: TGCAGTGCTAGTCGGACGGGGACCTACGAGCAGTACTTC
clone_size: .
j_call: TRBJ2-7
v_call: TRBV20-1
d_call: .

cdr3_aa: CSASGPGETQYF
cdr3_nt: TGCAGTGCTAGTGGTCCAGGAGAGACCCAGTACTTC
clone_size: .
j_call: TRBJ2-5
v_call: TRBV20-1
d_call: .

cdr3_aa: CATSKGSGADTQYF
cdr3_nt: TGTGCCACCAGTAAAGGTAGCGGGGCAGATACCCAGTACTTC
clone_size: .
j_call: TRBJ2-5
v_call: TRBV24-1
d_call: TRBD2

cdr3_aa: CASSLVAGRPTDTQYF
cdr3_nt: TGCGCCAGCAGCTTGGTAGCGGGGAGGCCCACAGATACGCAGTATTTT
clone_size: few
j_call: TRBJ2-3
v_call: TRBV5-1
d_call: TRBD2

cdr3_aa: CASSPGTSSGNTIYF
cdr3_nt: TGCGCCAGCAGCCCCGGGACATCGTCTGGAAACACCATATATTTT
clone_size: .
j_call: TRBJ1-3
v_call: TRBV5-1
d_call: .

cdr3_aa: CASSLLGSWGYTF
cdr3_nt: TGTGCCAGCAGTTTACTTGGGAGTTGGGGCTACACCTTC
clone_size: .
j_call: TRBJ1-2
v_call: TRBV27
d_call: .

cdr3_aa: CSVGQGTYEQYF
cdr3_nt: TGCAGCGTCGGACAGGGGACCTACGAGCAGTACTTC
clone_size: many
j_call: TRBJ2-7
v_call: TRBV29-1
d_call: TRBD1

cdr3_aa: CASSQYRVSGANVLTF
cdr3_nt: TGTGCCAGCAGTCAGTACAGGGTATCTGGGGCCAACGTCCTGACTTTC
clone_size: .
j_call: TRBJ2-6
v_call: TRBV6-6
d_call: .